What follows are 25 T cell receptor beta chains derived from one specimen sequenced in a study of cytomegalovirus exposure and HLA in healthy donors. A multiplex PCR was run with 60 Vbeta primers and 13 Jbeta primers. The assay was immunoSEQ multiplex PCR, and TCRdb's table has in-frame clones only and misses some. The repertoire holds roughly 120,000 clones, 80% to 90% seen once, with 0.9% to 1.2% in the top ten. Material for sequencing was PBMCs. These receptors were taken from a woman aged 25 to 45 in good health and CMV-seronegative.

The CDR3 DNA sequence: TGTGCCAGCAGCCCCCGGTCTGCTGCACAAGAGACCCAGTACTTC. It is translated as CASSPRSAAQETQYF. V and J are TRBV7-9 and TRBJ2-5, with D uncertain. The germline gives CDR1 SEHNR, CDR2 FQNEAQ (reference sequence). The V gene lost 5 bases and the J gene lost 2 bases, with 15 bases spanning the gap. The CDR3 totals 15 residues. The full variable domain, its missing parts supplied by reference TRBV7-9 and TRBJ2-5, is DTGVSQNPRHKITKRGQNVTFRCDPISEHNRLYWYRQTLGQGPEFLTYFQNEAQLEKSRLLSDRFSAERPKGSFSTLEIQRTEQGDSAMYLCASSPRSAAQETQYFGPGTRLLVL.

The V and J genes are TRBV29-1 and TRBJ2-2; 8 positions agree with TRBD1. Germline V lookup: CDR1 SQVTM, CDR2 ANQGSEA. V dropped 4 bases and J dropped 5; count of bases not matched to a gene: 6. The CDR3 loop spans 14 amino acids. For the CDR3, the DNA is TGCAGCGTTGCCCGGCAGGGGGCGACCGGGGAGCTGTTTTTT. Its protein is CSVARQGATGELFF.

This sequence joins TRBV5-1 and TRBJ2-1; 7 positions match TRBD2. This CDR3 has 14 residues. CDR1 SGHRS and CDR2 YFSETQ come from the germline V gene. Unmatched junction bases numbered 6, after V lost 6 bases and J lost 3 bases. In DNA form, the CDR3 reads TGCGCCAGCAAGGCGGGCGGGAGCTACAATGAGCAGTTCTTC. Its protein product is CASKAGGSYNEQFF.

This clone showed up just a few times. The CDR3 spells CASSDGQANTIYF. The CDR3 DNA sequence: TGTGCCAGCAGCGACGGACAGGCAAACACCATATATTTT. This rearrangement joins TRBV7-2 to TRBJ1-3; 7 bases are a match to TRBD1. Looked up from germline, CDR1 is SGHTA and CDR2 is FQGNSA. This CDR3 has 13 residues. The ends lost 5 bases at V and 6 bases at J; junction bases unmatched: 4.

This clone was picked up a small number of times. The V and J genes are TRBV11-2 and TRBJ2-5, with D uncertain. Germline loops: CDR1 SGHAT, CDR2 FQNNGV. Between the trimmed V and J ends, which lost 4 bases and 2 bases, there was a span of 2 bases. The CDR3 has 11 residues. Written as DNA, the CDR3 is TGTGCCAGCAGCTCACAAGAGACCCAGTACTTC. Amino acids: CASSSQETQYF.

The chain employs TRBV7-8 and TRBJ1-2; perhaps TRBD1 as D (6 bases). The CDR3 has 15 residues. Germline V gene lookup returns CDR1 SGHVS and CDR2 FQNEAQ. The V end lost 6 bases, the J end lost 4 bases, and 18 bases lay between the germline ends. In nucleotides, the CDR3 is TGTGCCAGCAGTCGTGGACAGACTTTGGGCTATGGCTACACCTTC. Its translation: CASSRGQTLGYGYTF.

The chain recombines TRBV10-3 with TRBJ2-7, with D unresolved. The V end was cut by 7 bases, the J end by 5 bases, with 12 bases between. CDR3 length: 12 residues. Per the germline V gene, CDR1 is ENHRY and CDR2 is SYGVKD. The CDR3 DNA sequence: TGTGCCATCAAGTCAGTTTATAACGAGCAGTACTTC. Amino acids: CAIKSVYNEQYF.

The V gene is TRBV19, the J gene TRBJ1-5; 7 bases fit TRBD1. CDR1 is LNHDA, CDR2 SQIVND, per germline (reference sequence). V was pared by 7 bases and J by 4 bases, with 7 bases of the junction left unmatched. This CDR3 has 14 amino acids. The CDR3 DNA sequence: TGTGCCAGTAAGTCGGGACAGTTAAATCAGCCCCAGCATTTT. Its translation: CASKSGQLNQPQHF.

In the case of this clone: The identical CDR3 is also encoded by other nucleotide sequences in the sample. DNA for the CDR3: TGTGCCAGTAGTATACAGGGGTCCTACGAGCAGTACTTC. Protein product: CASSIQGSYEQYF. This sequence joins TRBV19 and TRBJ2-7, with D possibly being TRBD1 (6 bases). In germline, CDR1 is LNHDA, CDR2 SQIVND (reference sequence). The CDR3 is 13 residues long. The V gene lost 2 bases and the J gene lost 1 base, with 6 bases spanning the gap.

This rearrangement joins TRBV21-1 to TRBJ2-5; TRBD2 is taken as the D call from the table, unchecked against the DNA. TRBV21-1 is deemed a pseudogene. The CDR3 loop spans 13 amino acids. CDR3 sequence: CASRDWYQETQYF. The CDR3 region has the DNA TGTGCCAGCAGAGACTGGTACCAAGAGACCCAGTACTTC.

V and J are TRBV7-2 and TRBJ2-1; D ambiguous. Germline loops: CDR1 SGHTA, CDR2 FQGNSA. Trimming stripped 5 bases from V and 2 bases from J, with 25 bases between. This CDR3 contains 19 residues. CDR3 coding DNA: TGTGCCAGCAGCCTTGCAGAGGCAGTCTGGTCGAGCCCCTACAATGAGCAGTTCTTC. This codes for CASSLAEAVWSSPYNEQFF. Full variable domain (missing parts from reference TRBV7-2 and TRBJ2-1): GAGVSQSPSNKVTEKGKDVELRCDPISGHTALYWYRQSLGQGLEFLIYFQGNSAPDKSGLPSDRFSAERTGGSVSTLTIQRTQQEDSAVYLCASSLAEAVWSSPYNEQFFGPGTRLTVL.

This rearrangement joins TRBV29-1 to TRBJ1-2; the match to TRBD1 covers 7 bases. Per the germline V gene, CDR1 is SQVTM and CDR2 is ANQGSEA. Trimming at V came to 3 bases and at J to 3 bases, leaving 1 base not matched to a gene. The CDR3 extends over 12 amino acids. The CDR3 nucleotides are TGCAGCGTTGAGCAGGGGGACTATGGCTACACCTTC. The encoded protein is CSVEQGDYGYTF.

J is TRBJ1-6 and V is TRBV5-1, with D maybe TRBD1 (5 bases). CDR3 length: 14 amino acids. Germline CDR1 and CDR2: SGHRS and YFSETQ. Deletions cut 0 bases from V and 7 bases from J, with 8 bases between. The CDR3 region is CASSLEGSNSPLHF. The CDR3 coding sequence is TGCGCCAGCAGCTTGGAGGGGTCCAATTCACCCCTCCACTTT.

The rearrangement uses TRBV13 and TRBJ1-2; D gene ambiguous. CDR3 size: 11 residues. The germline V gene has CDR1 PRHDT and CDR2 FYEKMQ (reference sequence). The V end was cut by 5 bases, the J end by 6 bases, with 7 bases between. As DNA, the CDR3 is TGTGCCAGCAGCCCTATTGATGGCTACACCTTC. Amino acid sequence: CASSPIDGYTF.

Concerning this clone: A read error may account for a junction end that differs from germline. The V call is TRBV7-6, the J call TRBJ2-5; 13 nucleotides line up with TRBD2. The CDR3 length is 18 residues. Germline loops: CDR1 SGHVS, CDR2 FNYEAQ. CDR3 in amino acids: CASSLLAGGPSVQGTQYF. The CDR3 nucleotides read TGTGCCAGCAGCCTACTAGCGGGAGGGCCCTCGGTACAAGGGACCCAGTACTTC.

The J gene is TRBJ2-5, the V gene TRBV19; D is ambiguous. The length of the CDR3 is 15 residues. The V end lost 6 bases, the J end lost 1 base, and 15 bases lay between the germline ends. Germline CDR1 and CDR2: LNHDA and SQIVND (reference sequence). The CDR3 protein is CASSSEPYPQETQYF. In DNA, the CDR3 is TGTGCCAGTAGCTCCGAGCCCTACCCCCAAGAGACCCAGTACTTC.

V usage is TRBV9 and J usage is TRBJ1-2; 7 bases agree with TRBD1. The V and J ends lost 3 bases and 10 bases, in that order; junction bases with no gene match: 3. Looked up from germline, CDR1 is SGDLS and CDR2 is YYNGEE. This CDR3 is 11 amino acids long. The CDR3 sequence: CASSAGTAYTF. In DNA, the CDR3 is TGTGCCAGCAGCGCCGGGACAGCCTACACCTTC.

This rearrangement joins TRBV7-9 to TRBJ2-4; D is unresolved. In germline, CDR1 is SEHNR, CDR2 FQNEAQ (reference sequence). This CDR3 is built from 16 residues. V shed 1 base and J shed 1 base, with 11 bases lying between them. CDR3 region: CASSLVSHQAKNIQYF. CDR3 bases: TGTGCCAGCAGCTTAGTATCCCACCAGGCCAAAAACATTCAGTACTTC.

This clone was counted a single time. This chain connects TRBV19 to TRBJ2-1; TRBD2 agrees at 13 bases. The V gene end was trimmed by 3 bases and the J gene end by 8 bases; junction bases not matched to a gene: 4. Germline loops: CDR1 LNHDA, CDR2 SQIVND (reference sequence). The CDR3 covers 15 residues. The CDR3: CASSIGTSGNDEQFF. The DNA of the CDR3 is TGTGCCAGTAGTATTGGGACTAGCGGGAATGATGAGCAGTTCTTC.

The chain has TRBV19 and TRBJ2-1, with D tentatively TRBD2 (5 bases). Trimming removed 2 bases from V and 10 bases from J, with 15 bases in between. Per the germline V gene, CDR1 is LNHDA and CDR2 is SQIVND (reference sequence). The CDR3 is 14 amino acids. CDR3 sequence reads: CASSITPGSREQFF. The CDR3 DNA is TGTGCCAGTAGTATAACACCGGGATCGAGGGAGCAGTTCTTC.

The CDR3 spells CASSLRVNTEAFF. The CDR3 bases are TGTGCCAGCAGCCTCAGGGTGAACACTGAAGCTTTCTTT. J is TRBJ1-1 and V is TRBV6-6, with D possibly matching TRBD1 (5 bases). In germline, CDR1 is MNHNY, CDR2 SVGAGI (reference sequence). The CDR3 runs 13 residues. V gave up 6 bases and J gave up 0 bases, with 8 bases separating them.

This clone was counted once. The V and J genes are TRBV4-1 and TRBJ2-7, with D unclear. V dropped 7 bases and J dropped 6 bases, with 22 bases sitting between them. Germline values: CDR1 MGHRA, CDR2 YSYEKL. The CDR3 runs 15 residues. This CDR3 is CASNPSPIKASEQYF. In nucleotides, the CDR3 is TGCGCCAGCAACCCGAGCCCCATAAAGGCTAGCGAGCAGTACTTC.

The rearrangement links TRBV5-1 to TRBJ1-4; TRBD1 is a possible D gene (6 bases). Germline CDR1 and CDR2: SGHRS and YFSETQ. V dropped 1 base and J dropped 6 bases, with 19 bases sitting between them. The CDR3 consists of 17 residues. The CDR3 DNA is TGCGCCAGCAGCTTGTATGGACAGCAGAAGAACTATGAAAAACTGTTTTTT. Protein: CASSLYGQQKNYEKLFF.

This chain connects TRBV9 to TRBJ1-1; 9 nucleotides align to TRBD1. The CDR3 is made up of 14 amino acids. Germline CDR1 SGDLS, CDR2 YYNGEE. J gave up 4 bases and V 6 bases, and 7 bases lay outside the gene matches. For the CDR3, the DNA is TGTGCCAGCAAAGGAGGACAGGGGAGCACTGAAGCTTTCTTT. Protein: CASKGGQGSTEAFF.

The rearrangement uses TRBV11-3 and TRBJ2-2, with TRBD1 matching over 7 bases. The CDR3 spans 17 residues. V was pared by 0 bases and J by 7 bases, with 11 bases of the junction left unmatched. Germline V gene data show CDR1 as SGHNT and CDR2 as YENEEA. As DNA, the CDR3 is TGTGCCAGCAGCTTAGATGAGGGGGCAGCCTCGGTCGGGGAGCTGTTTTTT. This gives the protein CASSLDEGAASVGELFF.